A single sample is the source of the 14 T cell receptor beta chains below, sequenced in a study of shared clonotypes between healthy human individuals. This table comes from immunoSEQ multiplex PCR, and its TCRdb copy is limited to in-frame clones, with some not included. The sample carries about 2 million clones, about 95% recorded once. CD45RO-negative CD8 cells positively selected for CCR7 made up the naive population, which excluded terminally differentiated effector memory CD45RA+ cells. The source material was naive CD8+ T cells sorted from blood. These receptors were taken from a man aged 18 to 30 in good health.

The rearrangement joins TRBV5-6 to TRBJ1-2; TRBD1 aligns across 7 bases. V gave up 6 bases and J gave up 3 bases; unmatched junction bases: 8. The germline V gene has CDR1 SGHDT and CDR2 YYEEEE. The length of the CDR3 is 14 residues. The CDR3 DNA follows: TGTGCCAGCATCCCCAGGGGGACCTACTATGGCTACACCTTC. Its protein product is CASIPRGTYYGYTF.

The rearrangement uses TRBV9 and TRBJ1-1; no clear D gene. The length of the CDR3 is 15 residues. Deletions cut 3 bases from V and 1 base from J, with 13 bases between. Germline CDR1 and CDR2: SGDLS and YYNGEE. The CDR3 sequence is CASSGTDGGNTEAFF. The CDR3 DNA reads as TGTGCCAGCAGCGGAACCGACGGAGGGAACACTGAAGCTTTCTTT.

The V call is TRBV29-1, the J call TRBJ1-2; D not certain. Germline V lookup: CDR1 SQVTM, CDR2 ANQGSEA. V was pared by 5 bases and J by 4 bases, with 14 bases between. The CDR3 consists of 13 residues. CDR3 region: CSVPYGSGYGYTF. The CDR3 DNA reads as TGCAGCGTTCCGTACGGATCCGGCTATGGCTACACCTTC.

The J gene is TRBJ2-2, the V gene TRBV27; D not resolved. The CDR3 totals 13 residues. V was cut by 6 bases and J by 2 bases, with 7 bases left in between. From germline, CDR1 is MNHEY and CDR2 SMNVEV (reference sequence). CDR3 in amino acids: CASRILNTGELFF. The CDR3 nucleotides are TGTGCCAGCAGGATACTAAACACCGGGGAGCTGTTTTTT.

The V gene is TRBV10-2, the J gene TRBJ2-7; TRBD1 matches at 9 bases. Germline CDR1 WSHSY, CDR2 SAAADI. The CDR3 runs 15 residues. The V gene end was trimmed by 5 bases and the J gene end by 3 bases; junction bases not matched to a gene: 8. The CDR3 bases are TGCGCCAGCAGTATTCTAGGGACAGGGCACTACGAGCAGTACTTC. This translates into CASSILGTGHYEQYF.

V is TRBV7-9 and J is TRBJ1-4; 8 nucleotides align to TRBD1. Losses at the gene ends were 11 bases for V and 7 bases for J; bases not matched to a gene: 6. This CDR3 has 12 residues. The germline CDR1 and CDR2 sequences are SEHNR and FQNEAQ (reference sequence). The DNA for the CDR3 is TGTGCCGGGCAGGGGGCGCGTGAAAAACTGTTTTTT. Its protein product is CAGQGAREKLFF.

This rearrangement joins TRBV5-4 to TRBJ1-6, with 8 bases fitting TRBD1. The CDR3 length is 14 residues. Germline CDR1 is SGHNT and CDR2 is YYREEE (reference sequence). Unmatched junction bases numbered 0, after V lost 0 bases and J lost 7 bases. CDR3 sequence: CASSLGTGNSPLHF. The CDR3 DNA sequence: TGTGCCAGCAGCTTGGGGACAGGGAATTCACCCCTCCACTTT.

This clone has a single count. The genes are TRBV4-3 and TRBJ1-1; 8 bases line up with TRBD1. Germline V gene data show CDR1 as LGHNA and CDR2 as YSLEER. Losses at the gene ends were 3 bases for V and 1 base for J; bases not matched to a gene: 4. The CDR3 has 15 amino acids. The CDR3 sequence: CASSQQTGENTEAFF. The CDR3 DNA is TGCGCCAGCAGCCAGCAGACAGGGGAGAACACTGAAGCTTTCTTT.

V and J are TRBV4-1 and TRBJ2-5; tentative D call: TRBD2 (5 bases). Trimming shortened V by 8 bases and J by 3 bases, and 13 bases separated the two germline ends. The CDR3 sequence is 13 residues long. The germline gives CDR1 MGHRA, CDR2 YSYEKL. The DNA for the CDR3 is TGCGCCAGCCGACCCGGGGAAGAAGAGACCCAGTACTTC. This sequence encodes CASRPGEEETQYF.

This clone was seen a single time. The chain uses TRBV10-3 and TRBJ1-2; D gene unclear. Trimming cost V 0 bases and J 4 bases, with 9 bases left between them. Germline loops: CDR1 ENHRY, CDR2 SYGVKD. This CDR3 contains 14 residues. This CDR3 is CAISESTDRYGYTF. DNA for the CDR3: TGTGCCATCAGTGAGTCAACCGACCGCTATGGCTACACCTTC.

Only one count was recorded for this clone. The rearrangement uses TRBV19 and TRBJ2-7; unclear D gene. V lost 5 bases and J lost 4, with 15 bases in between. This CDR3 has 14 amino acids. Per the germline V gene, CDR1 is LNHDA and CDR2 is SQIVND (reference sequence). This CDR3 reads CASSFGPRGYEQYF. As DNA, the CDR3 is TGTGCCAGTAGTTTCGGGCCACGCGGTTACGAGCAGTACTTC.

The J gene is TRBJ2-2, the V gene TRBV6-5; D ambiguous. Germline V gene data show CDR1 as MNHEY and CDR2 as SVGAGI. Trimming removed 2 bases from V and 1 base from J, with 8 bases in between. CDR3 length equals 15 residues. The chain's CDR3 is CASSYILGNTGELFF. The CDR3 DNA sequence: TGTGCCAGCAGTTACATCCTAGGGAACACCGGGGAGCTGTTTTTT.

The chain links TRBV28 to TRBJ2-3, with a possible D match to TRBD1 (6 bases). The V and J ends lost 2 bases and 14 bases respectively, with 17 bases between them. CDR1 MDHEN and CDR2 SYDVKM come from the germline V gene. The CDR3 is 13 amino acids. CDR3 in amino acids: CASSLQGWMGPYF. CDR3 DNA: TGTGCCAGCAGTTTACAGGGGTGGATGGGTCCGTATTTT.

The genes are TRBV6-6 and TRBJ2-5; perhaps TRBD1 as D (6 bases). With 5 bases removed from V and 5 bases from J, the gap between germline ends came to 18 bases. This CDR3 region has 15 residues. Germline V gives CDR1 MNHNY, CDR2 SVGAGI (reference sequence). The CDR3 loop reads CASSDHRDIGETQYF. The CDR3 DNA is TGTGCCAGCAGTGACCACAGGGACATAGGGGAGACCCAGTACTTC.